This TCR beta chain is drawn from a study of blood T cell repertoires in COVID-19. Study overall: Samples came from the United States, Italy and Spain, spanning acute and convalescent COVID-19.

Some clones are missing from TCRdb's copy, which holds only in-frame ones; the method was immunoSEQ multiplex PCR. The repertoire consists of 200,000 to 250,000 clones, with around 90% occurring once and the leading ten covering about 14%. Individuals in the exposed group had encountered a COVID-19 case within 2 weeks preceding study entry. Per germline, CDR1 SNHLY and CDR2 FYNNEI. V lost 6 bases to trimming and J lost 6 bases, with 12 bases between them. The CDR3 is made up of 13 amino acids. The rearrangement uses TRBV2 and TRBJ2-1, with a tentative D call TRBD1 (6 bases). The receptor was derived from a man aged 25-45 years who had been exposed to COVID-19. Sample: PBMCs or T cells enriched from blood (not recorded which). The CDR3 reads CASRADSSNEQFF. CDR3 bases: TGTGCCAGCAGGGCGGACAGTTCCAATGAGCAGTTCTTC.